This TCR beta chain was recorded in a study of shared clonotypes between healthy human individuals (dated by TCRdb to 2018 to 2021). For the study in its entirety: A couple of women and three men aged 18 to 49 years were included in the cohort. For each donor, CD4 naive and CD4 memory were each given three plates, CD8 naive was given two plates, and CD8 memory was given one plate. To estimate repertoire size and how much clonotypes are shared between individuals, the study performed deep sequencing of blood TCR repertoires from five healthy adults. To increase sequencing depth and limit assay-specific biases, different laboratories used diverse techniques to prepare libraries and sequence TCR repertoires. Per donor, leukapheresis produced somewhere between about 0.94 and 9.5 billion PBMCs.

From a lookup of the germline V gene (reference sequence), CDR1 and CDR2 are LNHDA and SQIVND. Counted from cysteine to phenylalanine, this CDR3 has 13 amino acids. Only the CDR3 DNA is retained, 39 bases long and in frame from the first base. V and J are truncated by 2 bases and 6 bases respectively, leaving an intervening sequence of 8 bases. CD8 naive samples consisted of CD45RO-negative cells that were positively selected for CCR7, yielding a CD45RA+CCR7+ population without TemRA cells. Donors were healthy HIV-negative adults with no recently reported acute infections or vaccinations. All donors were Caucasian adults living in Nashville, Tennessee, USA. After blood collection by leukapheresis, PBMCs were isolated using Ficoll-Histopaque density gradient centrifugation and then cryopreserved in the vapor phase of liquid nitrogen. Purity and quantity of every magnetically sorted T cell population were checked by analytical flow cytometry. Each sorted fraction had its genomic DNA isolated and then quantified by UV absorbance on a Nanodrop 2000c.

Study-wide conclusions, independent of this receptor: Sampling was restricted to blood, and TCR repertoires in tissues likely differ from the TCR repertoires found in blood. Clonotypes shared by all four sorted-subset donors showed higher generation probabilities than non-shared clonotypes. Rarefaction of sorted-subset datasets indicated incomplete sequencing despite the large sequencing depth. Pairwise subsampling led to the expectation that sequencing depth would affect the degree of clonotype sharing among donors. The small number of donors limited the genetic and exposure-history diversity represented. Naive subsets generally had larger estimated clonotype richness than memory subsets did. When several donors were compared, the shared fraction of clonotypes was about 5.2% for naive CD4, 3% to 4% for naive CD8, 2% to 2.5% for memory CD4, and less than 0.45% for memory CD8.

For this clone: Its antigen remains undetermined. Base quality data are lacking; no much larger clone is found one base away.

TCR CDR3 regions were amplified from genomic DNA by multiplex PCR using the deep immunoSEQ assay. For each cell subset, the extracted genomic DNA was distributed evenly across all wells of several immunoSEQ 96-well plates, and each plate served as one replicate. Each replicate PCR for sorted subsets received approximately 200 ng genomic DNA, equal to roughly 30,000 T cell genomes. Purified libraries were measured with a Qubit 3.0 fluorometer, size-checked on a Bioanalyzer 2100, and measured again with the KAPA Library Quantification kit. A separate single-read 150-cycle Illumina NextSeq 550 flow cell was used to sequence each immunoSEQ 96-well plate. The authors' pipeline ran thus. Because the immunoSEQ output included only junctional sequences and no quality scores, the filtering could not be the same as the filtering used for full-length reads. Sequences were annotated with PyIR, a Python wrapper for IgBLAST v1.9, and V/J genes and CDR3 were assigned using IMGT germline references. Reads with weak V/J assignments (E-value above 1e-6), missing CDR3, stop codons, out-of-frame junctions, or ambiguous translated residues were removed. A V3J clonotype was defined by an identical inferred V gene, J gene, and CDR3 amino acid sequence. Percentage overlap between repertoires was computed as shared unique clonotypes divided by the size of the smaller repertoire. RTK rarefaction, the Chao1 estimator, and Recon v2.1 estimates of unobserved clonotypes were used to assess repertoire richness. For all TCRbeta clonotypes obtained by the gDNA method from a few donors, generation probabilities were computed with OLGA. TCRdb limited this immuneACCESS table to in-frame rearrangements with V and J called. A share of clones is missing; checked studies link under half to unresolved V genes, and the rest is unexplained. From that table come the V and J calls and clone size; the DNA was used to work out D and trimming. In this sample the table shows about 680,000 clones, 92% of which occur a single time. The ten largest account for 24% of the sample.

This receptor chain uses TRBV19 and TRBJ2-1; too little of a D gene remains to name it. The material sequenced was naive CD8+ T cells sorted from blood. Read against the paper, the sample's cell subset or site label means: CD45RA+CCR7+. The receptor's source is a man aged 25 to 45 in good health. The base sequence is TGTGCCAGTAGTATACCTCTCGCCAATGAGCAGTTCTTC. Translated, this is CASSIPLANEQFF.